These 14 T cell receptor beta chains were all obtained from the same sample, sequenced in a study of blood T cell repertoires in COVID-19. Repertoires were generated with immunoSEQ multiplex PCR, while TCRdb's copy carries only in-frame clones and drops some. The sample contains approximately 240,000 clones, about 82% of which appear only once. The sample taken for sequencing was peripheral blood. These receptors all come from a woman aged 55-75 years with active or convalescent COVID-19.

A word on this clone: Other DNA sequences in this sample translate to the same CDR3. The genes are TRBV18 and TRBJ2-7, with a tentative D call TRBD1 (5 bases). The CDR3 covers 14 residues. V was trimmed by 2 bases and J by 0 bases, leaving 8 bases between them. The V gene's germline CDR1 is KGHSH and CDR2 LQKENI. CDR3 nucleotide sequence: TGTGCCAGCTCACCAAGACAGAACTCCTACGAGCAGTACTTC. This gives the protein CASSPRQNSYEQYF.

The J gene is TRBJ2-6, the V gene TRBV9; the D gene is possibly TRBD2 (7 bases). This CDR3 is 19 amino acids long. With 5 bases removed from V and 1 base from J, the gap between germline ends came to 22 bases. Germline V CDR1 and CDR2: SGDLS, YYNGEE. In nucleotides, the CDR3 is TGTGCCAGCAGTAGGGGGGGACGATCCGGACTATCTGGGGCCAACGTCCTGACTTTC. Its protein is CASSRGGRSGLSGANVLTF. The entire variable domain, with the rest obtained from reference TRBV9 and TRBJ2-6, is as follows: DSGVTQTPKHLITATGQRVTLRCSPRSGDLSVYWYQQSLDQGLQFLIQYYNGEERAKGNILERFSAQQFPDLHSELNLSSLELGDSALYFCASSRGGRSGLSGANVLTFGAGSRLTVL.

The chain joins TRBV11-3 to TRBJ1-2; 11 nucleotides match TRBD1. Germline trimming cut 1 base from V and 3 bases from J; bases unmatched to any gene: 7. Germline CDR1 is SGHNT and CDR2 is YENEEA. The CDR3 has 17 residues. The CDR3: CASSLVGPGQGDYGYTF. CDR3 sequence (DNA): TGTGCCAGCAGCTTAGTTGGACCGGGACAGGGGGACTATGGCTACACCTTC.

V gene TRBV23-1 combines with J gene TRBJ1-2, with TRBD1 matching over 12 bases. TRBV23-1 carries the ORF label, with uncertain function. This CDR3 comprises 13 residues. V was clipped by 11 bases and J by 6 bases; unmatched bases: 7. The DNA of the CDR3 is TGCGCCCTTCTGGGACAGGGGGCGAATGGCTACACCTTC. This encodes CALLGQGANGYTF.

The V gene is TRBV9, the J gene TRBJ1-2, with TRBD1 as a possible D gene (5 bases). The CDR3 has 15 residues. V was trimmed by 4 bases and J by 3 bases, leaving 16 bases between them. CDR1 and CDR2 from the germline V gene are SGDLS and YYNGEE. Written as DNA, the CDR3 is TGTGCCAGCAGCAGGGGATCTCATTTCGACTATGGCTACACCTTC. It yields the protein CASSRGSHFDYGYTF.

V and J are TRBV5-6 and TRBJ2-7; TRBD1 matches at 7 bases. The J segment lost 1 base and the V segment lost 3 bases, leaving 10 bases of the junction unmatched. The CDR3 extends over 16 amino acids. Germline loops: CDR1 SGHDT, CDR2 YYEEEE. The CDR3 region has the DNA TGTGCCAGCAGCTCCTTAACAGGGGTCTTTTCCTACGAGCAGTACGTC. As protein: CASSSLTGVFSYEQYV.

This chain joins TRBV5-4 and TRBJ1-1, with 7 bases aligning to TRBD1. CDR3 size: 15 residues. Unmatched junction bases numbered 8, after V lost 5 bases and J lost 1 base. Germline V CDR1 and CDR2: SGHNT, YYREEE (reference sequence). This chain's CDR3 is CASRQQGLPNTEAFF. DNA of the CDR3: TGTGCCAGCAGGCAACAGGGGTTACCGAACACTGAAGCTTTCTTT.

The chain employs TRBV28 and TRBJ1-1; possibly TRBD1 for D (5 bases). The CDR3 length is 16 residues. Deletions cut 7 bases from V and 5 bases from J, with 23 bases between. Germline V gives CDR1 MDHEN, CDR2 SYDVKM. CDR3 sequence reads: CASNEEGRGRWTEAFF. In DNA form, the CDR3 reads TGTGCCAGCAACGAGGAGGGACGGGGACGGTGGACTGAAGCTTTCTTT.

The CDR3 nucleotides are TGTGCCAGCAGCTCACAAGGAACAGTCTCCTACGAGCAGTACTTC. Translating gives CASSSQGTVSYEQYF. The rearrangement joins TRBV7-2 to TRBJ2-7; D ambiguous. CDR3 length: 15 residues. Germline V gene lookup returns CDR1 SGHTA and CDR2 FQGNSA. V was clipped by 4 bases and J by 0 bases, with 13 bases between them. Together with reference TRBV7-2 and TRBJ2-7, the CDR3 gives the full variable domain: GAGVSQSPSNKVTEKGKDVELRCDPISGHTALYWYRQSLGQGLEFLIYFQGNSAPDKSGLPSDRFSAERTGGSVSTLTIQRTQQEDSAVYLCASSSQGTVSYEQYFGPGTRLTVT.

The chain has TRBV5-1 and TRBJ2-1, with D maybe TRBD2 (5 bases). Germline CDR1 and CDR2: SGHRS and YFSETQ. V was clipped by 4 bases and J by 4 bases, with 12 bases between them. The CDR3 length is 14 residues. The CDR3 region has the DNA TGCGCCAGCAGCGAAGGACTGCATTACAATGAGCAGTTCTTC. It encodes CASSEGLHYNEQFF.

The chain recombines TRBV11-3 with TRBJ1-1, with a possible D match to TRBD1 (6 bases). With 4 bases removed from V and 7 bases from J, the gap between germline ends came to 16 bases. The germline gives CDR1 SGHNT, CDR2 YENEEA. The CDR3 runs to 14 residues. CDR3 DNA sequence: TGTGCCAGCAGCTCAGGACAGTGGTCGGTTGAAGCTTTCTTT. Its translation is CASSSGQWSVEAFF.

V usage is TRBV30 and J usage is TRBJ1-1; D unresolved. V was cut by 0 bases and J by 3 bases, with 11 bases left in between. The CDR3 is 14 amino acids. CDR1 is GTSNPN and CDR2 is SVGIG in the germline V gene (reference sequence). In DNA, the CDR3 is TGTGCCTGGAGTGTATCCGGGGAATACACTGAAGCTTTCTTT. Encoded protein: CAWSVSGEYTEAFF.

The genes are TRBV28 and TRBJ1-3, with 7 nucleotides matching TRBD1. Germline-derived CDR1 and CDR2 are MDHEN and SYDVKM. V dropped 7 bases and J dropped 2; count of bases not matched to a gene: 5. This CDR3 is built from 14 residues. In nucleotides, the CDR3 is TGTGCCAGCACATACAGGGGACCTGGAAACACCATATATTTT. The encoded protein is CASTYRGPGNTIYF.

The count of this clone is one. In DNA, the CDR3 is TGCGCCAGCAGTGATCTCTCCCCGGATGAGCAGTTCTTC. Its translation: CASSDLSPDEQFF. J is TRBJ2-1 and V is TRBV10-2; D is ambiguous. The CDR3 is made up of 13 amino acids. Deletions cut 3 bases from V and 8 bases from J, with 11 bases between. The germline CDR1 and CDR2 sequences are WSHSY and SAAADI.